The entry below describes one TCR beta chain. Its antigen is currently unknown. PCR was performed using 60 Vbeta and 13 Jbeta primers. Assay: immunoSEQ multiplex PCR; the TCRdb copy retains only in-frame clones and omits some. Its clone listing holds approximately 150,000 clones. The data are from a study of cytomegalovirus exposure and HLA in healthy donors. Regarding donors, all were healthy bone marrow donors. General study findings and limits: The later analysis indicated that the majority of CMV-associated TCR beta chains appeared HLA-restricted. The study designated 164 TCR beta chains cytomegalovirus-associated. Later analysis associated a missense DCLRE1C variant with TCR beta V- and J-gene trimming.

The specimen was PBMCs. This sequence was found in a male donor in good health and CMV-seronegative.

CDR3 nucleotides: TGTGCCAGCACCTCCTTGGACAGCCAAGAGACCCAGTACTTC. Translated, it gives CASTSLDSQETQYF. The chain carries TRBV2 and TRBJ2-5; TRBD1 is a possible D gene (6 bases). CDR3 size: 14 residues. Germline V gene data show CDR1 as SNHLY and CDR2 as FYNNEI. Trimming took 7 bases from V and 1 from J, leaving 13 bases between them.